The rows below give T cell receptor beta chains drawn from one sample of a study of human T cells and chemical hapten exposure. Each CDR3 protein gets one entry after TCRdb re-called the 5' RACE reads with MiXCR. The sample carries more than 140,000 distinct CDR3 sequences, over 3.5% recorded once. The receptor set was obtained from a female donor in good health. CDR3s include the opening cysteine and the closing phenylalanine or tryptophan. The D gene is left open where the match is weak. Clone size, where shown, is once, few, many, or a class for clones that have expanded.

>TRBD1|TRBV7-9|TRBJ2-6|16|many
TGTGCCAGCAGCTTCGGACAGGCCCTAGGGGCCAACGTCCTGACTTTC
CASSFGQALGANVLTF
>TRBD1|TRBV20-1|TRBJ1-4|13|few
TGCAGTGCTAGGAGGGACAGGACTGAAAAACTGTTTTTT
CSARRDRTEKLFF
>TRBD2|TRBV4-2|TRBJ2-3|18|many
TGTGCCAGCAGCCAAGATAGGAGGAGCGGGGGGTCCACAGATACGCAGTATTTT
CASSQDRRSGGSTDTQYF
>TRBD1|TRBV28|TRBJ1-5|14|many
TGTGCCAGCAGGACCACAGGGGAAAATCAGCCCCAGCATTTT
CASRTTGENQPQHF
>TRBD1|TRBV6-1|TRBJ1-5|17|many
TGTGCCAGCAGCGACTTCAACCAGGGGGCTCGCAATCAGCCCCAGCATTTT
CASSDFNQGARNQPQHF
>NA|TRBV14|TRBJ2-2|13|few
TGTGCCAGCAGCGCGACCGGTACCGGGGAGCTGTTTTTT
CASSATGTGELFF
>NA|TRBV29-1|TRBJ1-3|13|many
TGCAGCGTTGCGACAGACTCTGGAAACACCATATATTTT
CSVATDSGNTIYF
>NA|TRBV19|TRBJ2-7|13|many
TGTGCCAGTTCCTGGACGGGGGAATACGAGCAGTACTTC
CASSWTGEYEQYF
>NA|TRBV21-1|TRBJ2-1|13|once
TGTGCCAGCAGCCCCCGCAGCTTGGGGCAGGGCCTCTTC
CASSPRSLGQGLF
>NA|TRBV20-1|TRBJ1-1|15|many
TGCAGTGCTAGAGCGAGGACAGCCATGAACACTGAAGCTTTCTTT
CSARARTAMNTEAFF
>NA|TRBV4-2|TRBJ2-7|17|NA
TGTGCCAGCAGCCCTCACCCGCTAGGGGAGTGGCCCTACGAGCAGTACTTC
CASSPHPLGEWPYEQYF
>NA|TRBV29-1|TRBJ1-3|15|many
TGCAGCGTTGGGGGTCTGGGGGGGACCGGAAACACCATATATTTT
CSVGGLGGTGNTIYF
>NA|TRBV7-8|TRBJ2-7|13|many
TGTGCCAGCAGCTTAGTTTCCGGGAACGAGCAGTACTTC
CASSLVSGNEQYF
>NA|TRBV11-2|TRBJ2-4|13|few
TGTGCCAGCAGCTTGGGGCGAACAGGAGTTCAGTACTTC
CASSLGRTGVQYF
>TRBD1|TRBV24-1|TRBJ1-5|16|many
TGTGCCACCAGGGGGCTGAAACAGGGGGCGGAACAGCCCCAGCATTTT
CATRGLKQGAEQPQHF
>TRBD2|TRBV7-2|TRBJ2-3|15|few
TGTGCCAGCAGTTTCATGCGGGGGGCCATGAATACGCAGTATTTT
CASSFMRGAMNTQYF
>NA|TRBV6-2/TRBV6-3|TRBJ2-7|14|NA
TGTGCCAGCAGTTACGGTTCTAGACCTACGGCTGGGTACTTC
CASSYGSRPTAGYF
>NA|TRBV29-1|TRBJ2-5|12|many
TGCAGCGTTGGTCTAAACCAAGAGACCCAGTACTTC
CSVGLNQETQYF
>NA|TRBV3-1|TRBJ2-5|13|many
TGTGCCAGCAGCCAAAGGGGTTCGGAGACCCAGTACTTC
CASSQRGSETQYF
>NA|TRBV20-1|TRBJ1-1|13|many
TGCAGTGCTAGAGATAGGACCAACACTGAAGCTTTCTTT
CSARDRTNTEAFF
>NA|TRBV3-1|TRBJ2-7|15|many
TGTGCCAGCAGCCAAGGGCCCCACGCGTCCTACGAGCAGTACTTC
CASSQGPHASYEQYF
>NA|TRBV20-1|TRBJ2-5|14|many
TGCAGTGCTGAAGTATTAGGGTATGGAGAGACCCAGTACTTC
CSAEVLGYGETQYF
>NA|TRBV3-1|TRBJ2-2|14|many
TGTGCCAGCACCCTAGGGGCGGGCACCGGGGAGCTGTTTTTT
CASTLGAGTGELFF
>TRBD2|TRBV7-2|TRBJ2-1|16|many
TGTGCCAGCAGCTTAATTCTAAGCGGGGGGGCCATTGAGCAGTTCTTC
CASSLILSGGAIEQFF
>NA|TRBV3-1|TRBJ1-2|16|many
TGTGCCAGCAGCCAAGATACTTGGGGGGGAGCGTATGGCTACACCTTC
CASSQDTWGGAYGYTF
>TRBD2|TRBV7-2|TRBJ2-7|14|many
TGTGCCAGCAGTCCGGGACTAGCGGGGGGGCTTAGGCACTTC
CASSPGLAGGLRHF
>NA|TRBV9|TRBJ1-6|14|many
TGTGCCAGCCGCGAGGGTCTCTATAATTCACCCCTCCACTTT
CASREGLYNSPLHF
>NA|TRBV2|TRBJ1-5|13|many
TGTGCCCTGAGGGATATGGGGAATCAGCCCCAGCATTTT
CALRDMGNQPQHF
>NA|TRBV27|TRBJ1-1|17|many
TGTGCCAGCAGTTCTCGTAAATTCGGGGGCTTGAACACTGAAGCTTTCTTT
CASSSRKFGGLNTEAFF
>TRBD2|TRBV3-1|TRBJ2-1|16|NA
TGTGCCAGCAGGCCAACTAGCGGTCTATTTCGGAATGAGCAGTTCTTC
CASRPTSGLFRNEQFF
>NA|TRBV5-6|TRBJ2-3|16|many
TGTGCCAGCAGCCCGGAACCGGGACAAGTCACAGATACGCAGTATTTT
CASSPEPGQVTDTQYF
>NA|TRBV7-8|TRBJ1-4|13|many
TGTGCCAGCAACGGGGGGTGGTTTGAAAAACTGTTTTTT
CASNGGWFEKLFF
>TRBD1|TRBV12-3/TRBV12-4|TRBJ2-3|14|NA
TGTGCCAGCAGACCGGGACAGAGCACAGATACGCAGTATTTT
CASRPGQSTDTQYF
>NA|TRBV12-3/TRBV12-4|TRBJ2-2|15|NA
TGTGCCAGCACCTTACAGACAGGCGCCACCGGGGAGCTGTTTTTT
CASTLQTGATGELFF
>NA|TRBV19|TRBJ2-7|16|many
TGTGCCAGTAGTTCCCCCTTCGGTGCTGAAGTCTACGAGCAGTACTTC
CASSSPFGAEVYEQYF
>NA|TRBV20-1|TRBJ1-4|13|few
TGCAGTGCTAGGTTGCAGTGTAATGAAAAACTGTTTTTT
CSARLQCNEKLFF
>NA|TRBV7-2|TRBJ1-2|16|many
TGTGCCAGCAGCTTAGGGGCCTTAGTAGGACGTGCCCTGTACACCTTC
CASSLGALVGRALYTF
>NA|TRBV9|TRBJ2-2|16|many
TGTGCCAGCTCCAGTCGGGTATTCACGAACACCGGGGAGCTGTTTTTT
CASSSRVFTNTGELFF
>TRBD2|TRBV3-1|TRBJ2-5|18|many
TGTGCCAGCAGCCAAGATTTGGTAGCGGGGGGAGGTCAAGAGACCCAGTACTTC
CASSQDLVAGGGQETQYF
>NA|TRBV5-1|TRBJ2-3|16|many
TGCGCCAGCAGCCCGGTTTCGGACCGGACTACTGATACGCAGTATTTT
CASSPVSDRTTDTQYF
>TRBD1|TRBV6-5|TRBJ1-1|14|many
TGTGCCAGCAGCCGCGACAGGGGAAGCACTGAAGCTTTCTTT
CASSRDRGSTEAFF
>NA|TRBV6-5|TRBJ2-7|15|NA
TGTGCCAGCAGTTACTCCCAGAGCGAAGTCTACGAGCAGTACTTC
CASSYSQSEVYEQYF
>TRBD1|TRBV5-1|TRBJ2-7|13|NA
TGCGCCAGCAGCCACGACAGGGACTACGAGCAGTACTTC
CASSHDRDYEQYF
>TRBD2|TRBV6-1|TRBJ2-5|18|many
TGTGCCAGCAGTGAAGGGAGAACTAGCGGGGGGTACCAAGAGACCCAGTACTTC
CASSEGRTSGGYQETQYF
>TRBD1|TRBV7-3|TRBJ2-5|13|few
TGTGCCAGCAGCTTATATGAGGGGGCCGCCCAGTACTTC
CASSLYEGAAQYF
>NA|TRBV6-1|TRBJ2-5|12|many
TGTGCCAGCAGCGCCGGGCGTGAGACCCAGTACTTC
CASSAGRETQYF
>TRBD2|TRBV5-5|TRBJ2-3|17|NA
TGTGCCAGCAGCCCTATCCCGGGACTAGCCGCGGCAGATACGCAGTATTTT
CASSPIPGLAAADTQYF
>TRBD2|TRBV7-2|TRBJ2-1|15|many
TGTGCCAGCACTAGCGGGGGAACCTCCTACAATGAGCAGTTCTTC
CASTSGGTSYNEQFF
>NA|TRBV28|TRBJ1-4|14|many
TGTGCCAGCACTCAAGGGACCGTTAATGAAAAACTGTTTTTT
CASTQGTVNEKLFF
>TRBD2|TRBV6-5|TRBJ2-7|13|NA
TGTGCCAGCAGTCGGGGGGGCGGGTACGAGCAGTACTTC
CASSRGGGYEQYF
>NA|TRBV5-1|TRBJ1-5|14|many
TGCGCCAGCAGCCCTGGGGGTGACTTTCAGCCCCAGCATTTT
CASSPGGDFQPQHF
>TRBD1|TRBV12-3/TRBV12-4|TRBJ1-1|17|few
TGTGCCAGCAGTTTGGGGGCCAGGGACAGGGGAAACACTGAAGCTTTCTTT
CASSLGARDRGNTEAFF
>NA|TRBV5-1|TRBJ2-3|14|many
TGCGCCAGCAGCTTCCCGGGGGCGACAGATACGCAGTATTTT
CASSFPGATDTQYF
>NA|TRBV4-3|TRBJ1-4|14|many
TGCGCCAGCAGCCAAGATACTACCCTTGAAAAACTGTTTTTT
CASSQDTTLEKLFF
>TRBD1|TRBV27|TRBJ1-2|18|NA
TGTGCCAGCAGTAATCCCCGACAGGGGCCCCCTATTAACTATGGCTACACCTTC
CASSNPRQGPPINYGYTF
>TRBD1|TRBV5-1|TRBJ1-2|16|few
TGCGCCAGCAGCTTGGAGACAGGGCGGGTGGACTATGGCTACACCTTC
CASSLETGRVDYGYTF
>NA|TRBV6-2/TRBV6-3|TRBJ2-7|14|many
TGTGCCAGCAGTCCGGGACAACCATCCTACGAGCAGTACTTC
CASSPGQPSYEQYF
>NA|TRBV11-2|TRBJ1-1|14|many
TGTGCCAGCAGCCACCGGGGACAAAGGACTGAAGCTTTCTTT
CASSHRGQRTEAFF
>NA|TRBV15|TRBJ1-4|16|many
TGTGCCACCAGCAGAGATCAGGGGTTTCTGAATGAAAAACTGTTTTTT
CATSRDQGFLNEKLFF
>NA|TRBV28|TRBJ1-2|15|many
TGTGCCAGCATTTCTGAGTACAGGGCCAGTTATGGCTACACCTTC
CASISEYRASYGYTF